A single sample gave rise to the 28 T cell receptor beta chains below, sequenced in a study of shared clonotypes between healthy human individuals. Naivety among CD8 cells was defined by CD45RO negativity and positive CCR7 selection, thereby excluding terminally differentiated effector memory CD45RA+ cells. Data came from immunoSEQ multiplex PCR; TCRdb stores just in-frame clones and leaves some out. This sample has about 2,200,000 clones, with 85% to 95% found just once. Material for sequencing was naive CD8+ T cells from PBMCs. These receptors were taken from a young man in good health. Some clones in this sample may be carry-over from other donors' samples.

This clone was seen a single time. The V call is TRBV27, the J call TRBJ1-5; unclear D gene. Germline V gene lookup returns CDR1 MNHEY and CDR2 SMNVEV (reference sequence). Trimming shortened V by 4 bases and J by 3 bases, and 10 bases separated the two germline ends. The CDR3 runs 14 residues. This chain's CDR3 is CASSSAGYNQPQHF. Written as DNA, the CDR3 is TGTGCCAGCAGTTCGGCCGGATACAATCAGCCCCAGCATTTT.

The CDR3 here is CASSQGQNQETQYF. In DNA, the CDR3 is TGTGCCAGCAGCCAAGGACAGAATCAAGAGACCCAGTACTTC. The rearrangement joins TRBV14 to TRBJ2-5; D is perhaps TRBD1 (5 bases). Germline V CDR1 and CDR2: SGHDN, FVKESK. This CDR3 has 14 amino acids. V lost 1 base and J 2 bases, leaving 8 bases between the germline ends.

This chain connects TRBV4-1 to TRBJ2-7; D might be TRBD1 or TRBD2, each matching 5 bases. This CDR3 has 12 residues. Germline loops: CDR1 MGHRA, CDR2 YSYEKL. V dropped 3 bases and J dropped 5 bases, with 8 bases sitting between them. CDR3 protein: CASSHGTHEQYF. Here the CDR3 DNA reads TGCGCCAGCAGCCACGGGACCCACGAGCAGTACTTC.

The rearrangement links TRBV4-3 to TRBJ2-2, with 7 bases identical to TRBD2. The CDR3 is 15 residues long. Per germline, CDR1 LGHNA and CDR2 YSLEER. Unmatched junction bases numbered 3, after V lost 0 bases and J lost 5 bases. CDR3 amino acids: CASSQEEGGTGELFF. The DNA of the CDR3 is TGCGCCAGCAGCCAAGAGGAGGGAGGGACCGGGGAGCTGTTTTTT.

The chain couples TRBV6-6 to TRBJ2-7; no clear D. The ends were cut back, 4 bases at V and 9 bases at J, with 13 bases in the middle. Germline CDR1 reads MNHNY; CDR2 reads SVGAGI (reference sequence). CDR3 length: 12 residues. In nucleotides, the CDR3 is TGTGCCAGCAGTTCCGATTTAAGGGCGCAGTACTTC. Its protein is CASSSDLRAQYF.

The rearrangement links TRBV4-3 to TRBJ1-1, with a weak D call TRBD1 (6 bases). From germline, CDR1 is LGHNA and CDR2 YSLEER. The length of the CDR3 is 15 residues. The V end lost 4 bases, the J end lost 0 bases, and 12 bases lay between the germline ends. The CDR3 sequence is CASSPRGNMNTEAFF. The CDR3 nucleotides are TGCGCCAGCAGCCCCAGGGGCAACATGAACACTGAAGCTTTCTTT.

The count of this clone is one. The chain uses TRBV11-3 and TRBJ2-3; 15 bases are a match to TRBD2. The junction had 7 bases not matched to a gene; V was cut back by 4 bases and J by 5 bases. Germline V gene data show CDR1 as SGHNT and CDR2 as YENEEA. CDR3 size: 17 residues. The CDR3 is CASSSTGLAGGRDTQYF. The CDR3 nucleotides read TGTGCCAGCAGCTCCACGGGACTAGCGGGAGGACGAGATACGCAGTATTTT.

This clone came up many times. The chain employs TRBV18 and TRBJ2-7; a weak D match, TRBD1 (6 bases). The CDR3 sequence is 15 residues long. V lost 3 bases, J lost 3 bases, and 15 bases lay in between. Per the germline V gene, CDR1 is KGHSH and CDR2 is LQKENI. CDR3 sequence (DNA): TGTGCCAGCTCACCCACCGGGGACACTGACTACGAGCAGTACTTC. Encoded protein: CASSPTGDTDYEQYF.

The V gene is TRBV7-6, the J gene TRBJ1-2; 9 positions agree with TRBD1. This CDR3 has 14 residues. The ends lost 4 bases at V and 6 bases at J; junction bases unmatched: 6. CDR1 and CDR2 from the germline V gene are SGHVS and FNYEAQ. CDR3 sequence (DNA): TGTGCCAGCAGCTCCGGACAGGGGTTGGATGGCTACACCTTC. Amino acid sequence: CASSSGQGLDGYTF.

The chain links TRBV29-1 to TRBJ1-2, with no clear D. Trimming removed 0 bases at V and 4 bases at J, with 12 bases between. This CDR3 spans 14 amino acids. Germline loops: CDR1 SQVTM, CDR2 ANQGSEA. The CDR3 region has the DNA TGCAGCGTTGAAGACGGTACGTCTTCCTATGGCTACACCTTC. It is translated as CSVEDGTSSYGYTF.

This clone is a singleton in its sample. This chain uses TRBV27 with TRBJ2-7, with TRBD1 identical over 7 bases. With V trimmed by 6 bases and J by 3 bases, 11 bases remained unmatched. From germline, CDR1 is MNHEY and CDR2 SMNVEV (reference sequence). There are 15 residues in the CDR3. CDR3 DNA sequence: TGTGCCAGCAGCGTAACCCGACAGGGCCGCTACGAGCAGTACTTC. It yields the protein CASSVTRQGRYEQYF.

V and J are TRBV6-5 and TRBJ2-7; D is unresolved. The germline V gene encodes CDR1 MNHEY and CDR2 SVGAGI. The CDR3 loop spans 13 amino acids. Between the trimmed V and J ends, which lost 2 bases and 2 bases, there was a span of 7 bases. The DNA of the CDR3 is TGTGCCAGCAGTTACGCCAACACCTACGAGCAGTACTTC. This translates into CASSYANTYEQYF.

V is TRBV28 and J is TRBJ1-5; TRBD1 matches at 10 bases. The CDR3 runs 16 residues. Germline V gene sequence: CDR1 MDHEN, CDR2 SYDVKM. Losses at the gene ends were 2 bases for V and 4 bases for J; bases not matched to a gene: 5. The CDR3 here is CASSLGTGALNQPQHF. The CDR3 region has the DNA TGTGCCAGCAGTTTAGGGACAGGGGCGCTTAATCAGCCCCAGCATTTT.

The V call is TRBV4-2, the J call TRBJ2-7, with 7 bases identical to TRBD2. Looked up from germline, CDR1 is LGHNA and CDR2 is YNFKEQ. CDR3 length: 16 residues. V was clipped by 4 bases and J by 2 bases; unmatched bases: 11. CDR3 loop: CASSPGGSGLAYEQYF. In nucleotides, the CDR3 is TGTGCCAGCAGCCCTGGGGGTAGCGGGTTGGCCTACGAGCAGTACTTC.

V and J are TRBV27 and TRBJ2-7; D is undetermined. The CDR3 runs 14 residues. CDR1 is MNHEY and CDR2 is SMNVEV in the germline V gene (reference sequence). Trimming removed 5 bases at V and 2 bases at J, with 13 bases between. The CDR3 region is CASSASGLTYEQYF. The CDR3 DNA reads TGTGCCAGCAGTGCATCAGGTTTAACCTACGAGCAGTACTTC.

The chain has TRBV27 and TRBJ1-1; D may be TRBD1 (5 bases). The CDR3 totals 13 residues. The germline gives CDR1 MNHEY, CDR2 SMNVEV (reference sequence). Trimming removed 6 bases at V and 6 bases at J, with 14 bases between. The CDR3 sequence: CASSPPGQPEAFF. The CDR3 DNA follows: TGTGCCAGCAGCCCACCAGGGCAACCTGAAGCTTTCTTT.

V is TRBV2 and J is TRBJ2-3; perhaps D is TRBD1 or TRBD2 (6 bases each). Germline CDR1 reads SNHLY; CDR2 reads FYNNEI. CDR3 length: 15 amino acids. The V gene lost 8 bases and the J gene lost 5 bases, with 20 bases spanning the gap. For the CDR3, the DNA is TGTGCCAGCTCGGTGGCTCAGGGGCGGGAAGATACGCAGTATTTT. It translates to CASSVAQGREDTQYF.

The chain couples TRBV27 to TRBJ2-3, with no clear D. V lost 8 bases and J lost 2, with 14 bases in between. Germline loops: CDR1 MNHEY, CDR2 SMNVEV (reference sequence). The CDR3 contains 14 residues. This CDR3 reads CASGSPLNTDTQYF. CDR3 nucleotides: TGTGCCAGCGGTTCCCCCCTCAACACAGATACGCAGTATTTT.

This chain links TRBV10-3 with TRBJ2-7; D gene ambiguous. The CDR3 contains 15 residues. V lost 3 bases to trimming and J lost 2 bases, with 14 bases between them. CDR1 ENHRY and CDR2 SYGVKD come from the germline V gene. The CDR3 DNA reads TGTGCCATCAGTGACCTGTTGACGGCGACCTACGAGCAGTACTTC. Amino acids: CAISDLLTATYEQYF.

CDR3 loop: CASSLSASTFYNEQFF. Written as DNA, the CDR3 is TGTGCCAGCAGTTTAAGTGCCTCCACATTTTACAATGAGCAGTTCTTC. The chain carries TRBV27 and TRBJ2-1; the D is unclear. This CDR3 comprises 16 residues. Deletions cut 2 bases from V and 4 bases from J, with 15 bases between. Germline CDR1 MNHEY, CDR2 SMNVEV (reference sequence).

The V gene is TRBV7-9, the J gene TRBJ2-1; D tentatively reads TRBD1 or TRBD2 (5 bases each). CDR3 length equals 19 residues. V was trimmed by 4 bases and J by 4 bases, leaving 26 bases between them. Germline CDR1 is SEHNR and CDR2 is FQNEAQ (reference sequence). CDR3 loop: CASSSLRGAGRTDYNEQFF. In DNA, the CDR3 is TGTGCCAGCAGCTCGCTTAGAGGGGCTGGTAGAACTGATTACAATGAGCAGTTCTTC.

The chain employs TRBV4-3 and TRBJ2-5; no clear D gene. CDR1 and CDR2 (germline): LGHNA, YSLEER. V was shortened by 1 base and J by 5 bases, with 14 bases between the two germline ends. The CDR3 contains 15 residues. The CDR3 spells CASSQGWNLEETQYF. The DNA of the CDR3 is TGCGCCAGCAGCCAAGGGTGGAACCTTGAGGAGACCCAGTACTTC.

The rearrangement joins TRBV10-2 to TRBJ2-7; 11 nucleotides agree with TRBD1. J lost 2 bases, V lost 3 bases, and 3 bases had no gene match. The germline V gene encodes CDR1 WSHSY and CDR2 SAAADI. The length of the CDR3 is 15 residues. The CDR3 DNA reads TGCGCCAGCAGTGATGGGACAGGGGGGACCTACGAGCAGTACTTC. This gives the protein CASSDGTGGTYEQYF.

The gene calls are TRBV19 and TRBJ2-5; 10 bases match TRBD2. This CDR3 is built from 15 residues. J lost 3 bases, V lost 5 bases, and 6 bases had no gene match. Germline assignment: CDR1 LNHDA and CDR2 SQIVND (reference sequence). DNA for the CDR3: TGTGCCAGTAGTCTTGGCCTAGCGGGAGAAGAGACCCAGTACTTC. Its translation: CASSLGLAGEETQYF.

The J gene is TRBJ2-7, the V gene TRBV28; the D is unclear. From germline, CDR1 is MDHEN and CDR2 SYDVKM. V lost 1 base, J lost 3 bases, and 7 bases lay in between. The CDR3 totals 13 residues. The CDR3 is CASSLSWNYEQYF. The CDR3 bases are TGTGCCAGCAGTTTATCCTGGAACTACGAGCAGTACTTC.

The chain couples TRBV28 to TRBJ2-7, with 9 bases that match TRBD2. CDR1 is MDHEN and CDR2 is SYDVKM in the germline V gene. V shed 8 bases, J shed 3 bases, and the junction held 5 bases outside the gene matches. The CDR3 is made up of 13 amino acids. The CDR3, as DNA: TGTGCCAGCGGATTGACTAGCGGCTACGAGCAGTACTTC. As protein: CASGLTSGYEQYF.

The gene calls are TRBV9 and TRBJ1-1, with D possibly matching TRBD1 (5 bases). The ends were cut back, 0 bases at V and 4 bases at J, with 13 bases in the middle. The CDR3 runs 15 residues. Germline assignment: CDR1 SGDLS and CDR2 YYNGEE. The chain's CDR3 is CASSVGGGAATEAFF. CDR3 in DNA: TGTGCCAGCAGCGTAGGTGGTGGGGCGGCCACTGAAGCTTTCTTT.

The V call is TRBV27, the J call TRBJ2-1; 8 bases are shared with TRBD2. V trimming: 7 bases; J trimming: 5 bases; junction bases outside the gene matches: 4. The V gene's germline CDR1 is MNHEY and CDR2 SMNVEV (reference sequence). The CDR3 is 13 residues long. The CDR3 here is CASNGRDDNEQFF. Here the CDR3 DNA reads TGTGCCAGCAACGGGAGGGACGACAATGAGCAGTTCTTC.